This record concerns one T cell receptor (beta chain) sequence. What it binds is unknown. The PCR used 60 Vbeta and 13 Jbeta primers. Repertoires were generated with immunoSEQ multiplex PCR, while TCRdb's copy carries only in-frame clones and drops some. The table records approximately 220,000 clones, over 70% of them present only once. The source of the sample is a study of cytomegalovirus exposure and HLA in healthy donors. The study's findings and limits: A later analysis found common viral pathogens apparently linked to several of the most significant clusters.

The CDR3 totals 13 residues. Germline CDR1 MNHEY, CDR2 SMNVEV (reference sequence). The V end was cut by 9 bases, the J end by 2 bases, with 14 bases between. Healthy bone marrow donors formed the donor group. The source is a boy younger than 10 in good health and CMV-seronegative. Sequencing was carried out using PBMCs. The chain carries TRBV27 and TRBJ2-7; D might be TRBD1 (7 bases). Written as DNA, the CDR3 is TGTGCCAGTCGACAGGGAGGTACCTACGAGCAGTACTTC. It encodes CASRQGGTYEQYF.